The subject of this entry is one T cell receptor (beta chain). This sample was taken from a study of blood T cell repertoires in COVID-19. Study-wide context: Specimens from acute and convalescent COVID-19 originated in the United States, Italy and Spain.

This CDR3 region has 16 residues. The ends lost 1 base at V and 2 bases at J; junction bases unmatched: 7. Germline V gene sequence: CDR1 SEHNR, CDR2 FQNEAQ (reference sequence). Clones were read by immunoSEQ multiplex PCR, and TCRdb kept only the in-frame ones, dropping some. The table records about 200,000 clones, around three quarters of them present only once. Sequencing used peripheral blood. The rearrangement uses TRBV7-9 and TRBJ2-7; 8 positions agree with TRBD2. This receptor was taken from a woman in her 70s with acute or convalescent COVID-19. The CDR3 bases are TGTGCCAGCAGCTTAGGAGGAAGCGGGAGCCCCTACGAGCAGTACTTC. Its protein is CASSLGGSGSPYEQYF.